The 10 T cell receptor beta chains in this list originate from one sample, sequenced in a study of T-cell reconstitution after alpha-beta-depleted transplantation in children. Preparation of the TCRbeta library was carried out with unique molecular identifiers. Each CDR3 protein is one row after TCRdb ran MiXCR on the PCR reads. The sample holds 600,000 to 700,000 distinct CDR3 sequences; approximately 15% are singletons and the top ten take under 1.2%. The source material was PBMCs from the stem cell graft donor, sampled from the stem cell graft. Every receptor here comes from a human donor who donated a stem cell graft to a child with acute myeloid leukemia.

This clonotype has only a few counts. V gene TRBV28 combines with J gene TRBJ1-4; possibly TRBD1 for D (6 bases). From germline, CDR1 is MDHEN and CDR2 SYDVKM. The CDR3 totals 15 residues. Trimming took off 8 bases at V and 8 bases at J, with 21 bases between the two ends. CDR3 region: CASGGPSVPGEKLFF. In DNA form, the CDR3 reads TGTGCCAGCGGGGGCCCCAGCGTGCCAGGCGAAAAACTGTTTTTT. Filled out from reference TRBV28 and TRBJ1-4, the complete variable domain reads DVKVTQSSRYLVKRTGEKVFLECVQDMDHENMFWYRQDPGLGLRLIYFSYDVKMKEKGDIPEGYSVSREKKERFSLILESASTNQTSMYLCASGGPSVPGEKLFFGSGTQLSVL.

This chain links TRBV20-1 with TRBJ1-1, with unresolved D. This CDR3 has 14 amino acids. Germline V gene lookup returns CDR1 DFQATT and CDR2 SNEGSKA (reference sequence). The V end lost 2 bases, the J end lost 6 bases, and 16 bases lay between the germline ends. Here the CDR3 reads CSARRDPLVAEAFF. The CDR3 bases are TGCAGTGCTAGAAGAGACCCCCTGGTTGCTGAAGCTTTCTTT.

This clonotype was found many times. This chain joins TRBV5-6 and TRBJ2-2; TRBD1 matches at 8 bases. V was pared by 5 bases and J by 1 base, with 1 base of the junction left unmatched. The V gene's germline CDR1 is SGHDT and CDR2 YYEEEE. CDR3 size: 14 residues. In DNA form, the CDR3 reads TGTGCCAGCAGGGGGACAGGGAACACCGGGGAGCTGTTTTTT. This gives the protein CASRGTGNTGELFF.

A few counts support this clonotype. The chain has TRBV20-1 and TRBJ1-1; D is ambiguous. CDR3 length: 15 amino acids. The germline V gene has CDR1 DFQATT and CDR2 SNEGSKA (reference sequence). V was pared by 5 bases and J by 5 bases, with 21 bases between. The CDR3: CSAPEQGRVTTEAFF. The CDR3 DNA sequence: TGCAGTGCTCCCGAGCAAGGGAGGGTGACTACTGAAGCTTTCTTT.

The V and J genes are TRBV5-1 and TRBJ1-1; D is uncertain. The CDR3 contains 12 residues. The germline gives CDR1 SGHRS, CDR2 YFSETQ. V lost 4 bases to trimming and J lost 7 bases, with 11 bases between them. The CDR3 region has the DNA TGCGCCAGCAGCCTGGGAGGAGATGAAGCTTTCTTT. This gives the protein CASSLGGDEAFF.

This clonotype was seen many times. The rearrangement joins TRBV20-1 to TRBJ2-5; 7 positions agree with TRBD1. The V gene's germline CDR1 is DFQATT and CDR2 SNEGSKA (reference sequence). The CDR3 spans 15 residues. J was trimmed by 5 bases and V by 6 bases; bases with no gene match: 15. For the CDR3, the DNA is TGCAGTGCCCCGCGACAGGGCTCGCCGAGGGAGACCCAGTACTTC. Translated: CSAPRQGSPRETQYF.

This clonotype appeared once. The germline gene is not matched at one end of the junction; a read error may be the cause. V gene TRBV7-2 combines with J gene TRBJ1-2; D is unclear. Germline lookup yields CDR1 SGHTA and CDR2 FQGNSA. The CDR3 is made up of 14 amino acids. In nucleotides, the CDR3 is TGTGCCAGCAGCTTAGCTCCGGGGAACTATGGCTACTCCTTC. It translates to CASSLAPGNYGYSF.

This clonotype showed up just a few times. J is TRBJ2-2 and V is TRBV24-1; D may be TRBD1 or TRBD2 (5 bases each). Germline assignment: CDR1 KGHDR and CDR2 SFDVKD. This CDR3 has 15 residues. Trimming took off 5 bases at V and 0 bases at J, with 9 bases between the two ends. The CDR3 nucleotides read TGTGCCACCAGTGCAAGAGGGGCGAACACCGGGGAGCTGTTTTTT. Amino acids: CATSARGANTGELFF.

This clonotype was picked up many times. The chain recombines TRBV12-3 or TRBV12-4 with TRBJ1-1; TRBD1 might be the D (5 bases). With 5 bases removed from V and 1 base from J, the gap between germline ends came to 14 bases. The CDR3 loop spans 15 amino acids. CDR3 bases: TGTGCCAGCAGTAAGTGGGACCTACAGAACACTGAAGCTTTCTTT. It yields the protein CASSKWDLQNTEAFF.

This clonotype was picked up many times. The rearrangement links TRBV6-1 to TRBJ1-2; 7 bases are shared with TRBD1. The CDR3 consists of 13 residues. The junction had 5 bases not matched to a gene; V was cut back by 6 bases and J by 4 bases. Germline V gives CDR1 MNHNS, CDR2 SASEGT. CDR3 coding DNA: TGTGCCAGCAGCGTACAGGGGAGCTATGGCTACACCTTC. Encoded protein: CASSVQGSYGYTF.